Presented here are 13 T cell receptor beta chains from one specimen sequenced in a study of regulatory and conventional T cells in RAG deficiency. Genomic DNA came from blood conventional CD4+ T cells gated CD25-low CD127-high. Sequenced by immunoSEQ multiplex PCR; TCRdb stores in-frame clones only, minus some. The table includes roughly 10,000 clones, around 96% detected once. The specimen sequenced was CD4+ effector T cells sorted from blood. The receptor source for this set is a human donor with RAG deficiency presenting as severe combined immunodeficiency.

V and J are TRBV28 and TRBJ2-5, with D unclear. Trimming shortened V by 2 bases and J by 5 bases, and 12 bases separated the two germline ends. The CDR3 spans 14 residues. The germline CDR1 and CDR2 sequences are MDHEN and SYDVKM. Here the CDR3 reads CASSLAGAGETQYF. For the CDR3, the DNA is TGTGCCAGCAGTTTAGCTGGAGCCGGGGAGACCCAGTACTTC.

V gene TRBV2 combines with J gene TRBJ2-5, with a tentative D call TRBD1 (6 bases). V was clipped by 6 bases and J by 4 bases, with 6 bases between them. The CDR3 loop spans 11 amino acids. Germline CDR1 reads SNHLY; CDR2 reads FYNNEI. CDR3 nucleotides: TGTGCCAGCAGACAGGGAGAGACCCAGTACTTC. Translation: CASRQGETQYF.

The count of this clone is one. The rearrangement joins TRBV20-1 to TRBJ1-2, with TRBD1 as a possible D gene (6 bases). The germline V gene has CDR1 DFQATT and CDR2 SNEGSKA (reference sequence). V was clipped by 5 bases and J by 8 bases, with 12 bases between them. The CDR3 has 11 amino acids. CDR3 in DNA: TGCAGTGCTCGAGGGGGGAACGGCTACACCTTC. It specifies CSARGGNGYTF.

The V call is TRBV7-6, the J call TRBJ2-5, with D possibly being TRBD2 (7 bases). This CDR3 is built from 15 residues. Germline V lookup: CDR1 SGHVS, CDR2 FNYEAQ. The V gene lost 1 base and the J gene lost 1 base, with 10 bases spanning the gap. CDR3: CASSLGGGAQETQYF. The CDR3 DNA reads TGTGCCAGCAGCTTAGGAGGGGGGGCCCAAGAGACCCAGTACTTC.

The chain is built from TRBV6-5 and TRBJ2-7, with D possibly matching TRBD2 (6 bases). The CDR3 has 13 residues. Looked up from germline, CDR1 is MNHEY and CDR2 is SVGAGI. Between the trimmed V and J ends, which lost 6 bases and 3 bases, there was a span of 12 bases. The CDR3 loop is CASSRDLLYEQYF. For the CDR3, the DNA is TGTGCCAGCAGCCGGGACTTACTCTACGAGCAGTACTTC.

V usage is TRBV6-5 and J usage is TRBJ2-4; the match to TRBD1 covers 10 bases. The germline V gene has CDR1 MNHEY and CDR2 SVGAGI. This CDR3 comprises 15 residues. The junction had 9 bases not matched to a gene; V was cut back by 6 bases and J by 7 bases. The CDR3 here is CASSLFPGQGNIQYF. The CDR3 coding sequence is TGTGCCAGCAGCCTATTTCCGGGACAGGGGAACATTCAGTACTTC.

The chain carries TRBV4-3 and TRBJ2-3; D perhaps matches TRBD2 (6 bases). The CDR3 length is 15 residues. The germline V gene encodes CDR1 LGHNA and CDR2 YSLEER. V lost 4 bases and J 7 bases, leaving 18 bases between the germline ends. The CDR3 reads CASSRTGLLSYTQYF. The CDR3, as DNA: TGCGCCAGCAGCCGAACGGGACTCCTCTCATATACGCAGTATTTT.

This clone was seen only a few times. The chain carries TRBV9 and TRBJ2-5; 9 positions match TRBD1. Germline values: CDR1 SGDLS, CDR2 YYNGEE. This CDR3 is 17 amino acids long. Trimming removed 4 bases from V and 4 bases from J; junction bases left unmatched: 14. CDR3 region: CASSPGGQGGRGETQYF. The DNA of the CDR3 is TGTGCCAGCAGCCCCGGGGGACAGGGAGGAAGGGGAGAGACCCAGTACTTC.

J is TRBJ2-3 and V is TRBV19; 7 bases line up with TRBD1. The germline V gene has CDR1 LNHDA and CDR2 SQIVND (reference sequence). With 9 bases clipped from V and 1 base from J, the junction kept 4 bases outside the gene matches. This CDR3 comprises 13 residues. This chain's CDR3 is CASRGTGTDTQYF. The CDR3 DNA sequence: TGTGCCAGCAGGGGGACAGGCACAGATACGCAGTATTTT.

The chain is built from TRBV18 and TRBJ2-7; no clear D. The V gene's germline CDR1 is KGHSH and CDR2 LQKENI. The CDR3 sequence is 11 residues long. The V and J ends lost 4 bases and 3 bases respectively, with 4 bases between them. The CDR3 bases are TGTGCCAGCTCACTATACTACGAGCAGTACTTC. It codes for CASSLYYEQYF.

The CDR3 sequence: CASSRIQETQYF. The CDR3 nucleotides are TGTGCCAGCAGCCGTATCCAAGAGACCCAGTACTTC. The genes are TRBV7-2 and TRBJ2-5; D unresolved. The V end lost 5 bases, the J end lost 1 base, and 5 bases lay between the germline ends. The germline CDR1 and CDR2 sequences are SGHTA and FQGNSA. This CDR3 has 12 residues.

The chain employs TRBV4-2 and TRBJ1-2; D perhaps matches TRBD1 (5 bases). CDR1 is LGHNA and CDR2 is YNFKEQ in the germline V gene. V was cut by 1 base and J by 1 base, with 7 bases left in between. The CDR3 spans 14 residues. The CDR3 bases are TGTGCCAGCAGCCAAGGGACATTTAACTATGGCTACACCTTC. This translates into CASSQGTFNYGYTF.

The count of this clone is one. This rearrangement joins TRBV5-4 to TRBJ2-3; tentative D call: TRBD2 (6 bases). From germline, CDR1 is SGHNT and CDR2 YYREEE (reference sequence). The CDR3 consists of 13 residues. V dropped 1 base and J dropped 4 bases, with 7 bases sitting between them. CDR3 in amino acids: CASSLRGSDTQYF. The DNA of the CDR3 is TGTGCCAGCAGCTTGCGGGGGTCAGATACGCAGTATTTT.